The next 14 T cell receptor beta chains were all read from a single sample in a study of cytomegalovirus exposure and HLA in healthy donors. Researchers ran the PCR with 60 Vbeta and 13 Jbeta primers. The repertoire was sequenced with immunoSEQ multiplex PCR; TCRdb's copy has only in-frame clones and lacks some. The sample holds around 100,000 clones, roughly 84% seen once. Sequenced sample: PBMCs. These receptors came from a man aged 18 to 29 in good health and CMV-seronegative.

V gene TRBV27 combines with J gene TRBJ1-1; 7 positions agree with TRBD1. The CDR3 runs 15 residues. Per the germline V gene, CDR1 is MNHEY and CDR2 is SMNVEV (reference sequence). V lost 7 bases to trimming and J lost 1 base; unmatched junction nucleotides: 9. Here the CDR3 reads CASNSRDSTNTEAFF. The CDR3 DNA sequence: TGTGCCAGCAATTCCCGGGACAGTACGAACACTGAAGCTTTCTTT.

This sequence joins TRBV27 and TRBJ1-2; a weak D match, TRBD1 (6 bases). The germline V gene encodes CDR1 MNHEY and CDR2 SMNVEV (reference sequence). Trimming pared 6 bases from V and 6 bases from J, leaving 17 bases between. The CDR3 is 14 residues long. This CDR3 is CASRRGGMGDGYTF. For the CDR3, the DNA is TGTGCCAGCAGACGAGGGGGAATGGGGGATGGCTACACCTTC.

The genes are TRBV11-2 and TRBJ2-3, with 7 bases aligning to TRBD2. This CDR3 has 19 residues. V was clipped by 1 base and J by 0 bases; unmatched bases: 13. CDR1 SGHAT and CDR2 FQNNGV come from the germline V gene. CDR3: CASSLGLKPSGPSTDTQYF. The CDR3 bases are TGTGCCAGCAGCTTAGGTTTGAAGCCTAGCGGTCCTAGCACAGATACGCAGTATTTT.

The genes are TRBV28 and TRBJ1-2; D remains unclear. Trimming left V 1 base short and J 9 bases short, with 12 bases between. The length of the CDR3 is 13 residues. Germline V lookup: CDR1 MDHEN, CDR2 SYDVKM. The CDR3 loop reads CASSLSGPGSYTF. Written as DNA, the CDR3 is TGTGCCAGCAGTTTATCCGGACCCGGGAGCTACACCTTC.

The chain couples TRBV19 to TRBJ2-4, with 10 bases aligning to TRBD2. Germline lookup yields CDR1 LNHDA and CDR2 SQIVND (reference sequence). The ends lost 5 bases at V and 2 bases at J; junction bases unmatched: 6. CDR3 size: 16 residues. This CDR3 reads CASSPGLADSKNIQYF. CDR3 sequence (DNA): TGTGCCAGTAGTCCTGGACTAGCGGACTCCAAAAACATTCAGTACTTC.

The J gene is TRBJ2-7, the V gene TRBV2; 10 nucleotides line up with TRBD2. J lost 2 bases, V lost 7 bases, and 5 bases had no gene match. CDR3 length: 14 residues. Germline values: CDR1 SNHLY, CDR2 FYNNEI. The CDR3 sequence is CASTRLAGPYEQYF. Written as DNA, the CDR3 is TGTGCCAGCACCAGACTAGCGGGCCCCTACGAGCAGTACTTC.

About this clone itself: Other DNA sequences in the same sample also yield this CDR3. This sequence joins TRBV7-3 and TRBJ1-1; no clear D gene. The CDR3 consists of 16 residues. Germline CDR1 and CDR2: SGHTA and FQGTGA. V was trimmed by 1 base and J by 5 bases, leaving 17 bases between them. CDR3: CASSLIRREEGTEAFF. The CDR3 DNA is TGTGCCAGCAGCTTAATCCGGAGGGAGGAGGGAACTGAAGCTTTCTTT.

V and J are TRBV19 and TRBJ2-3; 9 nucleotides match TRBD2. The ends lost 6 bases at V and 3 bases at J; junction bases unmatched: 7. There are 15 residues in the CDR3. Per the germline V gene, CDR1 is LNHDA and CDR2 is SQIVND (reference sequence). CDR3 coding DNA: TGTGCCAGTAGCCCCGGGACTAGCAGGACAGATACGCAGTATTTT. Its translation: CASSPGTSRTDTQYF.

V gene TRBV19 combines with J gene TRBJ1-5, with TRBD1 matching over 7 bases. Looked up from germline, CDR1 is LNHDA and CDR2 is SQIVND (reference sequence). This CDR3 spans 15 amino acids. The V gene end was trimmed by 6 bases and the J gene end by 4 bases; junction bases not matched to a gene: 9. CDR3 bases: TGTGCCAGTAGCCCACAACAGGGGACAAATCAGCCCCAGCATTTT. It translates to CASSPQQGTNQPQHF.

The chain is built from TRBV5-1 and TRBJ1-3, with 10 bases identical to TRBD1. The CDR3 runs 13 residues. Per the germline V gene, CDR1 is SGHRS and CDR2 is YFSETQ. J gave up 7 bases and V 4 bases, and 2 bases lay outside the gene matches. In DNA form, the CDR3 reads TGCGCCAGCAGCGCGGGACAGGGGAACACCATATATTTT. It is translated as CASSAGQGNTIYF.

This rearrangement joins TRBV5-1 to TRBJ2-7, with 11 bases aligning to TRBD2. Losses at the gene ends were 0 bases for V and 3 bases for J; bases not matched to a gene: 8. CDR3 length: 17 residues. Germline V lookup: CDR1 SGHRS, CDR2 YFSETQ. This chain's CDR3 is CASSLAVAGGRNYEQYF. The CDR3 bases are TGCGCCAGCAGCTTGGCGGTAGCGGGAGGGAGAAACTACGAGCAGTACTTC.

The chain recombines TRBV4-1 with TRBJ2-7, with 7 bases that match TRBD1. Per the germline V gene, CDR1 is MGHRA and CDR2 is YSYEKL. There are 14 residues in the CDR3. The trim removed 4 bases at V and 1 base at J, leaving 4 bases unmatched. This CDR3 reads CASSRTGSSYEQYF. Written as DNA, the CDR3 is TGCGCCAGCAGCCGGACAGGATCGTCCTACGAGCAGTACTTC.

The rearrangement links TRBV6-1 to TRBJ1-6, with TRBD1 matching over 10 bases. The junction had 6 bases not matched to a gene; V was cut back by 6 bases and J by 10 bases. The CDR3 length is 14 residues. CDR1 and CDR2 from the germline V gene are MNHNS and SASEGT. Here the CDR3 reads CASRPGQGRSPLHF. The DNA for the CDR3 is TGTGCCAGCAGACCGGGACAGGGGAGGTCACCCCTCCACTTT.

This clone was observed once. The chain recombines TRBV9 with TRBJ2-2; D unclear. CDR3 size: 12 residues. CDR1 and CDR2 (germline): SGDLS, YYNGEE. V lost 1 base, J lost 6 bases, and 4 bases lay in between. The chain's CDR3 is CASSVRAGELFF. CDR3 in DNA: TGTGCCAGCAGCGTAAGAGCCGGGGAGCTGTTTTTT. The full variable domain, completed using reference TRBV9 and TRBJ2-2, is DSGVTQTPKHLITATGQRVTLRCSPRSGDLSVYWYQQSLDQGLQFLIQYYNGEERAKGNILERFSAQQFPDLHSELNLSSLELGDSALYFCASSVRAGELFFGEGSRLTVL.